This T cell receptor beta chain was recorded in a study of shared clonotypes between healthy human individuals. For the study at large: There were three CD4 naive, three CD4 memory, two CD8 naive and one CD8 memory plates per donor.

This clone was seen only once. The antigen is unknown. Profiling relied on immunoSEQ multiplex PCR, and the TCRdb table lists in-frame clones only, not all of them. The sample yields approximately 640,000 clones, 72% seen once. Germline CDR1 and CDR2: SNHLY and FYNNEI. Trimming removed 4 bases from V and 5 bases from J; junction bases left unmatched: 10. CDR3 length: 15 amino acids. Study conclusions and caveats: Clonotype sharing across a handful of donors was observed for about 4.8% of naive CD4 clonotypes.

The specimen was memory CD4+ T cells sorted from blood. Subset: CD45RA-negative fraction. The chain links TRBV2 to TRBJ2-7; 8 nucleotides match TRBD2. This sequence originates from a woman in her 30s in good health. This CDR3 is CASSGRSGSIDEQYF. The CDR3 region has the DNA TGTGCCAGCAGTGGCCGAAGCGGGAGTATTGACGAGCAGTACTTC.